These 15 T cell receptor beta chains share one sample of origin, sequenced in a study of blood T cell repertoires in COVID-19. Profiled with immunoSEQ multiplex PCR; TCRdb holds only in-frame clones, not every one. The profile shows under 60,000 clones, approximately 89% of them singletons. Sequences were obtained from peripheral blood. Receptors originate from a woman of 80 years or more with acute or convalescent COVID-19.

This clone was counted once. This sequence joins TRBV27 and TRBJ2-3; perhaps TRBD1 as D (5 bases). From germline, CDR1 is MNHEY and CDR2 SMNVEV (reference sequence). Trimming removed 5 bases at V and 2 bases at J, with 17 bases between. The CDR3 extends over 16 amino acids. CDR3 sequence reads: CASSPPGQGYTDTQYF. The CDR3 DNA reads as TGTGCCAGCAGTCCTCCAGGGCAGGGCTACACAGATACGCAGTATTTT.

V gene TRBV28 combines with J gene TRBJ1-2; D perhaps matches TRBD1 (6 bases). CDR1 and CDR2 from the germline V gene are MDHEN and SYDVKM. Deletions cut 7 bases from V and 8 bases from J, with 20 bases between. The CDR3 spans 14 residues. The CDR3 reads CASTLRQERYGYTF. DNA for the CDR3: TGTGCCAGCACCCTAAGACAGGAACGCTACGGCTACACCTTC.

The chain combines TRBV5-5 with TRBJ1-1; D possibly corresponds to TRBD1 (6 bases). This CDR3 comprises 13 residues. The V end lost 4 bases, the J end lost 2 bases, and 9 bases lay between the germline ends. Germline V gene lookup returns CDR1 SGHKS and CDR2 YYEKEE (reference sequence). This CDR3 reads CASSTGPNTEAFF. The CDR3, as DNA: TGTGCCAGCAGCACAGGGCCTAACACTGAAGCTTTCTTT.

The CDR3: CASSPRVINQPQHF. The CDR3 DNA reads as TGTGCCAGCAGCCCCCGGGTCATCAATCAGCCCCAGCATTTT. The chain is built from TRBV7-8 and TRBJ1-5; no clear D. There are 14 residues in the CDR3. V was clipped by 5 bases and J by 3 bases, with 11 bases between them. Germline V CDR1 and CDR2: SGHVS, FQNEAQ.

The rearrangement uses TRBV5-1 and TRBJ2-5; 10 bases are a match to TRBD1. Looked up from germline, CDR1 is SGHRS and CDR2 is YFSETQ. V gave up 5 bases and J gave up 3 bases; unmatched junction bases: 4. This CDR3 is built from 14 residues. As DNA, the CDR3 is TGCGCCAGCAGTGGCGGACAGGGGGAAGAGACCCAGTACTTC. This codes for CASSGGQGEETQYF.

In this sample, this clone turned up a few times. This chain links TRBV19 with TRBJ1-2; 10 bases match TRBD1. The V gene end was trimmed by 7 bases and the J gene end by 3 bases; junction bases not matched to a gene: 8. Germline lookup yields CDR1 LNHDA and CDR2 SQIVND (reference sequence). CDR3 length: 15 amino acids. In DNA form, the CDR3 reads TGTGCCAGTACCGAGATCGGGACAGGGGACTATGGCTACACCTTC. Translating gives CASTEIGTGDYGYTF.

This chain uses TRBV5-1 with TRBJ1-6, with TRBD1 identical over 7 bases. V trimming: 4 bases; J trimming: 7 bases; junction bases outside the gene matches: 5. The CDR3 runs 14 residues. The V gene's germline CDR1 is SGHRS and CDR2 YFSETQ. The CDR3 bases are TGCGCCAGCAGCCGCGGACAGGAAAATTCACCCCTCCACTTT. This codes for CASSRGQENSPLHF.

This chain's CDR3 is CATGRRTVNNEQFF. DNA of the CDR3: TGTGCCACTGGCCGGCGGACAGTTAACAATGAGCAGTTCTTC. This sequence joins TRBV15 and TRBJ2-1; possible D gene TRBD1, 6 bases. CDR1 and CDR2 (germline): LNHNV, YYDKDF (reference sequence). V was cut by 9 bases and J by 5 bases, with 17 bases left in between. CDR3 length equals 14 residues.

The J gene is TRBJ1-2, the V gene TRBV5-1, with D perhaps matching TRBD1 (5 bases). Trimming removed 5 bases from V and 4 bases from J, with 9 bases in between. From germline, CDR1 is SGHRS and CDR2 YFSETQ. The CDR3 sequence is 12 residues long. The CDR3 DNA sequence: TGCGCCAGCAGTAGGGGTCCCTATGGCTACACCTTC. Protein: CASSRGPYGYTF.

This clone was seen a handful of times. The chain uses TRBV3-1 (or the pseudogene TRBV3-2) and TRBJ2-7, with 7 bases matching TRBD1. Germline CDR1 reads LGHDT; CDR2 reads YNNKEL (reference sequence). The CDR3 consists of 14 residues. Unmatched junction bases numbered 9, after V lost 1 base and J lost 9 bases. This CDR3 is CASSQVPQGQRQYF. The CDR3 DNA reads TGTGCCAGCAGCCAAGTCCCGCAGGGACAGCGGCAGTACTTC.

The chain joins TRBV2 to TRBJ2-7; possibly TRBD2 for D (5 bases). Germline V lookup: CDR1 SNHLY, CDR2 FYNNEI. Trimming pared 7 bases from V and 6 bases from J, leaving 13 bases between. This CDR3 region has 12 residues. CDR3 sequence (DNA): TGTGCCAGCAAACTAGTGGGTGCCGAGCAGTACGTC. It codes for CASKLVGAEQYV.

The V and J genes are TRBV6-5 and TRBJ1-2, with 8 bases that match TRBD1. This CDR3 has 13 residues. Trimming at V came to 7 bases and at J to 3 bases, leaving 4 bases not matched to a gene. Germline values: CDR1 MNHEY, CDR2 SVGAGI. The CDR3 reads CASKDRVDYGYTF. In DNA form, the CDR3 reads TGTGCCAGCAAGGACAGGGTGGACTATGGCTACACCTTC.

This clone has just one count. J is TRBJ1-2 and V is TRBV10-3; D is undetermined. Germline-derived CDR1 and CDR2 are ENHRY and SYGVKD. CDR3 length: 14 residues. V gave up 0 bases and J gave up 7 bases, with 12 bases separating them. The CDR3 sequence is CAISESWRTGGYTF. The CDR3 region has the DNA TGTGCCATCAGTGAGTCGTGGAGGACTGGTGGCTACACCTTC.

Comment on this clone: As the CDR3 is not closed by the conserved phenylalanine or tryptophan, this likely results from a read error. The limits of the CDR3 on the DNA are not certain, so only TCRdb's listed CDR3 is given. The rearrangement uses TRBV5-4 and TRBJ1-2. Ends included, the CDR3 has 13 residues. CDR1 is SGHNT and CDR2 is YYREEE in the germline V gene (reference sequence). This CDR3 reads CASSPNPRRGLAI.

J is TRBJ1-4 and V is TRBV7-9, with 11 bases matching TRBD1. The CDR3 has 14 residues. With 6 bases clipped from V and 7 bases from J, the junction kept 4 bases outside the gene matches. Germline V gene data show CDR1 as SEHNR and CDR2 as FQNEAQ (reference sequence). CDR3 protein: CASSAGTGGEKLFF. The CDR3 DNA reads TGTGCCAGCAGTGCCGGGACAGGGGGTGAAAAACTGTTTTTT.